This T cell receptor (beta chain) originates from a study of blood T cell repertoires in COVID-19 (dated by TCRdb to about 2020). For context, the study as a whole: The collaborator samples originated in the United States, Italy and Spain and spanned the acute and convalescent phases of COVID-19. The material from the prospective study consisted of cDNA or gDNA derived from T cells, B-cell-depleted T cells, or PBMCs. Subjects who had been exposed to COVID-19, were actively infected with it, or had recovered from it provided the deeply sampled blood TCRbeta repertoires that made up the dataset. The repertoires were released in a freely available public database intended as a resource for research on the immune response to SARS-CoV-2. Samples came from the ongoing ImmuneRACE study (first 160 participants) plus 1,254 subjects from 6 global collaborators. Sample metadata almost always included a de-identified subject ID, COVID-19 status, age in years and sex. Where HLA class I and class II types were available, the types were taken from metadata supplied by the sample provider, not from assay-based typing. Here is what the overall study found, with its caveats: The quantity of clinical and demographic metadata differed by source and by participant and was supplied without curation.

The CDR3 spans 17 residues, from the cysteine through the phenylalanine. Kept here is only the CDR3 DNA, which spans 51 bases and is read in frame from base 1. CDR1 is given as LGHNA and CDR2 as YNFKEQ, both from the germline V gene. From V the trimming removes 1 base and from J it removes 1 base, while the gene matches leave 6 bases of the junction unaccounted for. As concerns this clone: No antigen is known for it. No base quality values were provided; no much bigger clone lies one nucleotide off.

TCRbeta CDR3 regions were amplified from genomic DNA using the immunoSEQ Assay, a bias-controlled multiplex PCR. Per the authors' processing: The number of nucleated cells in each sample was estimated by amplification of reference gene primers within the assay. To quantify the absolute abundance of each unique TCRbeta CDR3 rearrangement, sequence reads were collapsed and filtered. For each sample, productive Simpson clonality was calculated by taking the square root of Simpson's diversity index across productive rearrangements. Held by TCRdb, this immuneACCESS table contains in-frame sequences only and omits some clones. Under half of the omission traces to an unresolved V gene where checked; the cause of the rest is unknown. Clone size and V and J calls were adopted from that table, with D and trimming inferred from the DNA. The sample table holds roughly 170,000 clones, of which approximately 86% were seen once. The top ten clonotypes cover less than 3% of the sample.

Each collaborating institution followed its own protocols to collect whole blood in K2EDTA tubes. For TCRbeta analysis, collaborator samples were shipped as frozen whole blood, as isolated PBMCs, or as DNA extracted from either sample type. The V and J genes are TRBV4-2 and TRBJ2-5, and 10 junction bases match TRBD2. The sample was peripheral blood. This clonotype was sampled from a man aged 40-49 years with active or convalescent COVID-19. The DNA is TGTGCCAGCAGCCAAGCGGGGGTAGCGGGGGGCCAAGAGACCCAGTACTTC. This gives the protein CASSQAGVAGGQETQYF.